This T cell receptor beta chain was sequenced for a study of cytomegalovirus exposure and HLA in healthy donors. Notes on the study in general: For TCR beta chains, V- and J-gene trimming was later linked to a missense DCLRE1C variant.

Comment on this clone: What it binds is not known.

With 60 Vbeta and 13 Jbeta primers, the PCR was carried out. TCRdb's table, derived via immunoSEQ multiplex PCR, lists solely in-frame clones and lacks some. Of around 110,000 clones listed, around three quarters were seen once; the top ten hold around 4.5%. This CDR3 spans 14 amino acids. CDR1 and CDR2 from the germline V gene are MNHNY and SVGAGI (reference sequence). V lost 7 bases, J lost 6 bases, and 18 bases lay in between. This clonotype originated in a man aged 25 to 40 in good health and CMV-seropositive. The source material was PBMCs. The rearrangement links TRBV6-6 to TRBJ2-5; D remains unclear. This CDR3 is CASNSGKYLQTQYF. The DNA for the CDR3 is TGTGCCAGCAATTCAGGCAAATATCTGCAGACCCAGTACTTC.